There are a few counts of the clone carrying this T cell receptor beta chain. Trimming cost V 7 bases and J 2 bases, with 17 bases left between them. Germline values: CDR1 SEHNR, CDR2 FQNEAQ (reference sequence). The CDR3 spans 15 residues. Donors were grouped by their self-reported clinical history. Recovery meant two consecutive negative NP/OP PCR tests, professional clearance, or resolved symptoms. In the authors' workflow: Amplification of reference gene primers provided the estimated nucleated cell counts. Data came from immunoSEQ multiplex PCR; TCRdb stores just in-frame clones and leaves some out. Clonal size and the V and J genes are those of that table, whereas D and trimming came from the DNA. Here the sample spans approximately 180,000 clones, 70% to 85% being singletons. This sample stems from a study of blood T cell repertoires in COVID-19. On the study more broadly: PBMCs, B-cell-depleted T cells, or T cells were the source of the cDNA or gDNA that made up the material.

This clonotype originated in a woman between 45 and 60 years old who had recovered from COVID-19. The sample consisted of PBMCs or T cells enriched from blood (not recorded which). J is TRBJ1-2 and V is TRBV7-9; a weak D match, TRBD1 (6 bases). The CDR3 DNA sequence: TGTGCCAGCACCCCGACAGTGGGGACAAACTATGGCTACACCTTC. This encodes CASTPTVGTNYGYTF.